This T cell receptor beta chain was captured by sequencing in a study of T cells in localized non-small cell lung cancer (dated by TCRdb to the early 2020s). Looking at the study overall: The study examined T cell repertoires in roughly 240 patients with early-stage NSCLC and compared tumors with uninvolved tumor-adjacent lungs. All 250 or so NSCLC patients in the cohort were treatment-naive and had localized lung tumors that were resected. NSCLC patients had a mean age of around 61 years, and fewer than 150 were male and around 99 female.

What the study reported, not specific to this receptor: Longer overall survival was associated with higher T cell density in blood, whereas shorter survival was associated with higher clonality in adjacent lung. Uninvolved tumor-adjacent lung showed the highest T cell clonality, higher than tumor, which suggests more focused antigenic responses in the adjacent lung. Because multi-region tumor sequencing was not performed, intratumor heterogeneity could not be ruled out. Of the top 100 tumor clones, a median of 57 were detected in paired uninvolved adjacent lung; about 28 were also among that lung's top 100. Because the study design was exploratory, TCR variables were selected using unadjusted p-values without false-discovery rate correction.

The immunoSEQ Assay was used to sequence TCR beta CDR3 regions from DNA. The paper's processing steps were these. To compute T cell density, TCR beta template counts were normalized to usable DNA, which was estimated by amplifying housekeeping genes. Richness was estimated with the preseqR package, extrapolating to 400,000 templates for PBMC samples and 120,000 templates for tissue samples. Clonality was taken to be one minus Pielou's evenness. To identify tissue-enriched TCRs, differential abundance testing was run on productive amino-acid clonotypes with a minimum total count of 5 and an alpha of 0.1. The Jaccard Index and the Morisita Overlap Index were used to measure repertoire overlap between compartments. GLIPH grouped TCR beta CDR3s together with public tetramer-defined viral CDR3s, and a viral motif had to include at least three viral sequences and also show V-gene enrichment. Drawn from immuneACCESS, this table holds only the in-frame rearrangements with V and J called that TCRdb kept. Clones are partly lost; checked studies trace under half to an unresolved V gene and leave the rest unexplained. V and J calls and clone size follow that table, whereas D and trimming were derived from the DNA. The sample table contains fewer than 2,000 clones; only one count was recorded for over 25% of them. The ten largest clones capture about 9.3% of the sample.

Uninvolved adjacent lung was sampled at least 2 cm away from the tumor margin, and two independent pathologists confirmed that the tissue had no atypia. At diagnosis, peripheral blood, uninvolved tumor-adjacent lung and tumor were collected and stored as a combination of fresh-frozen and FFPE material. Based on the germline V gene, the CDR1 and CDR2 sequences are SGDLS and YYNGEE. From V the trimming removes 3 bases and from J it removes 3 bases, while the gene matches leave 5 bases of the junction unaccounted for. From its cysteine to its phenylalanine, the CDR3 spans 14 amino acids. Just CDR3 DNA is preserved here, 42 bases in frame from base 1. This clone was detected a few times. It has no known antigen specificity. Base qualities were left out, and no much larger clone turns up one base away.

The V and J segments used are TRBV9 and TRBJ1-1, and 7 junctional nucleotides match TRBD1. The sequence derives from a woman aged 40-70 years with stage III lung adenocarcinoma. This specimen was normal lung tissue next to the tumor, taken before any cancer treatment. The sequence in DNA is TGTGCCAGCAGCGCATACGACAGGGACACTGAAGCTTTCTTT. Its protein is CASSAYDRDTEAFF.